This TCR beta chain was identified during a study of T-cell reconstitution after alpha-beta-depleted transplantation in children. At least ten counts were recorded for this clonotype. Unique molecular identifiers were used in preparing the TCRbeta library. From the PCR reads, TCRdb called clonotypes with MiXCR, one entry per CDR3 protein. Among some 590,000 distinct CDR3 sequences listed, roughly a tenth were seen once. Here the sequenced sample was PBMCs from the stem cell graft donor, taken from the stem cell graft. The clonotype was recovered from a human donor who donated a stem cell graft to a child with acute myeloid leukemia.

CDR3 sequence reads: CSARDTGALEQYF. Here the CDR3 DNA reads TGCAGTGCTAGAGATACGGGGGCGCTTGAGCAGTACTTC. J is TRBJ2-7 and V is TRBV20-1, with D perhaps being TRBD1 or TRBD2 (6 bases each). The CDR3 contains 13 residues. CDR1 and CDR2 from the germline V gene are DFQATT and SNEGSKA (reference sequence). V was trimmed by 0 bases and J by 7 bases, leaving 13 bases between them.